The entry that follows covers one TCR beta chain sequence. What antigen it recognizes has not been identified. No base quality information exists; no much larger clone differs at one position. This specimen comes from a study of beta chain features in type 1 diabetes listed by TCRdb under 2018. A note on the overall study: Patients and healthy donors did not differ in mean age, gender distribution, total cell number or subset yield. A total of some 100,000,000 sorted cells were examined across all samples, and the number of cells per subset was strongly correlated with RNA yield. The study compared TCRB repertoires of sorted circulating CD4+ T cell subsets between recently diagnosed type 1 diabetes patients and matched healthy donors. Regulatory and stem cell-like memory subsets were isolated from only 8 patients and 8 healthy donors, whereas naive and central memory subsets came from all 30 or so donors.

The CDR3 has 17 amino acids, counting the end cysteine and phenylalanine. Solely the CDR3 DNA is kept, with 51 bases framed from the first base. Via the germline V gene, CDR1 is SGHAT and CDR2 FQNNGV. V loses 1 base at its end and J loses 7 bases; junction bases beyond the gene matches: 8. A single peripheral blood draw of about 116 mL on average was collected from each donor into heparinised tubes. A BD FACSAria II was used to sort naive, central memory, regulatory and stem cell-like memory CD4+ T cells with a panel that included CD45RO, CCR7, CD25, CD127, CD95 and CD27. All sorted populations exceeded 95% purity. PBMCs were isolated immediately by Lymphoprep density gradient centrifugation and stained directly without culture. So that batch effects would be minimized, each experiment stained and sorted samples in pairs, pairing one healthy donor with one patient. The High Capacity cDNA Reverse Transcription Kit was used to reverse transcribe all of the isolated RNA, meaning that expressed TCRB transcripts were what got sequenced. Naive, central memory and regulatory T cell samples underwent deep immunoSEQ sequencing, averaging about 3.57 million total reads per sample. Sorted cells were lysed in RLT buffer, and RNA was extracted using DNase-treated RNeasy Micro or Mini kits according to cell number. Each cell subset was processed separately to prevent cross-contamination, with patient and healthy donor samples processed together. Using the immunoSEQ multiplex PCR, TCRB sequences were amplified from cDNA into 87-bp fragments spanning the CDR3 region. Amplicons were sequenced on the Illumina HiSeq platform. The published analysis was carried out like this. PCR bias was computationally corrected using synthetic template baselines, reads within Hamming distance 2 were collapsed, and singletons that could not be merged were discarded. By aligning reads against IMGT, V, D and J genes, CDR3 length, and insertions or deletions at six rearrangement sites were assigned. Within each subset, clonotype counts were normalized to sorted cell number, after which true diversity and Gini coefficients were computed with the tcR R package. The overlap coefficient, calculated on TCRB nucleotide sequences, was used to measure repertoire sharing. TCRdb holds this immuneACCESS table with in-frame rearrangements only. Some clones are missing; in checked studies, unresolved V genes explain under half, and the rest has no known cause. The V and J calls and clone size are taken from that table; D and trimming were inferred from the DNA. This sample is represented by fewer than 150,000 clones; 6.9% of them were singletons. The ten largest clones represent approximately 1.5% of the sample.

What the research found in general, with its limitations: PCR might favor shorter templates, but patient and control samples were amplified and corrected together, so any skew would affect both groups equally. At VDJ recombination sites, type 1 diabetes patients had fewer insertions and more deleted nucleotides, which implies abnormalities in thymic rearrangement. Only small numbers of individuals were included in the HLA sub-analyses, which left unresolved whether HLA type had any influence on TCRB rearrangement. Naive, central memory and regulatory TCRB repertoires appeared to be more similar among patients than among healthy donors. A moderate but significant shortening of TCRB CDR3 length was observed in type 1 diabetes patients in all four CD4+ subsets. Because cDNA was sequenced instead of genomic DNA, highly expressing activated cells could be over-represented, though the groups showed no difference in activation or CD3 levels.

The sequencing input was central memory CD4+ T cells from blood. The TCR originated in a woman between 25 and 40 years old in good health. The rearranged chain carries TRBV11-2 and TRBJ2-1; TRBD2 aligns with 12 central bases. The nucleotides read TGTGCCAGCAGCTTAGGTTGGTTACTAGCGGGAGGAAATGAGCAGTTCTTC. This is translated as CASSLGWLLAGGNEQFF.